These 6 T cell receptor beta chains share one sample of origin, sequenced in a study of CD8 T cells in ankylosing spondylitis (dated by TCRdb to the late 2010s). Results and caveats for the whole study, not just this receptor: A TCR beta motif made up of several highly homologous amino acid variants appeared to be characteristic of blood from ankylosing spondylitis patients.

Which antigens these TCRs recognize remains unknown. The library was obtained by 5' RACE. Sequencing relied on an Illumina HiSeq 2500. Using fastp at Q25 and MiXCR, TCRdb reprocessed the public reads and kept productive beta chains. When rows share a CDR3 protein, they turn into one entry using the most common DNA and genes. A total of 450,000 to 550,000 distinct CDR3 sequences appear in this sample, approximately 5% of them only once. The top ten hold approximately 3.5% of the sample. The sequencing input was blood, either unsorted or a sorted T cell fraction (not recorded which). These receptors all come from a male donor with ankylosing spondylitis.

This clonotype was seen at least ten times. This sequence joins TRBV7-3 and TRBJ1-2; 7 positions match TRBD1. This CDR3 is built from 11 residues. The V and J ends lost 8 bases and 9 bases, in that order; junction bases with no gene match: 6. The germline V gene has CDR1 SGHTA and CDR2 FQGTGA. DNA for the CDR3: TGTGCCAGCGGCGACAGGGCGAGCTACACCTTC. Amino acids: CASGDRASYTF.

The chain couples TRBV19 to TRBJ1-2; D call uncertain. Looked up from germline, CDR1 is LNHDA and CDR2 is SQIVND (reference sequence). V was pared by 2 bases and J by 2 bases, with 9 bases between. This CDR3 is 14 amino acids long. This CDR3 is CASSISGANYGYTF. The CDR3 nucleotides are TGTGCCAGTAGTATATCGGGAGCGAACTATGGCTACACCTTC. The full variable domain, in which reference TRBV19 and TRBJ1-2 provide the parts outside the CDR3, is DGGITQSPKYLFRKEGQNVTLSCEQNLNHDAMYWYRQDPGQGLRLIYYSQIVNDFQKGDIAEGYSVSREKKESFPLTVTSAQKNPTAFYLCASSISGANYGYTFGSGTRLTVV.

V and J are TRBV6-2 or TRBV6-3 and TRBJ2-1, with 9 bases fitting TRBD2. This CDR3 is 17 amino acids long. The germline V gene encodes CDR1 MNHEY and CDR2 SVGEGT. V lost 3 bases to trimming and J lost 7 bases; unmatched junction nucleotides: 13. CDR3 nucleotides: TGTGCCAGCAGTTATCCCGCCCGGCGGGAGGGCCGTAATGAGCAGTTCTTC. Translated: CASSYPARREGRNEQFF.

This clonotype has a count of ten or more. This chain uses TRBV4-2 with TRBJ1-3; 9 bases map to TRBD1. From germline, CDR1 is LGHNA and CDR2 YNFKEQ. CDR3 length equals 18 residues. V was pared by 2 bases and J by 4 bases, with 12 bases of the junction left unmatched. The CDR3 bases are TGTGCCAGCAGCCAACACACGGCGGGGGACAGGGCCGGAAACACCATATATTTT. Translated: CASSQHTAGDRAGNTIYF.

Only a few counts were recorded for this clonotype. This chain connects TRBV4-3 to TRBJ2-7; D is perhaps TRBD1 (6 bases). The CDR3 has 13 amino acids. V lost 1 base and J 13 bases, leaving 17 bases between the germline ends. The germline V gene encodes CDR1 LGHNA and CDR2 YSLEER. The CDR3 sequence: CASSQVSAGAIYF. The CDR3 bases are TGCGCCAGCAGCCAAGTCTCGGCAGGGGCGATATACTTC.

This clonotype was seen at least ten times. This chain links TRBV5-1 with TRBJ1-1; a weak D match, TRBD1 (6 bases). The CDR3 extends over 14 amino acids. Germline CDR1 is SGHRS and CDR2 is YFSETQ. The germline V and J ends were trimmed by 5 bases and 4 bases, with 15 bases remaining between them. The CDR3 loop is CASRQGQDGTEAFF. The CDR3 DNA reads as TGCGCCAGCAGACAGGGCCAGGACGGCACTGAAGCTTTCTTT.